This entry concerns a single TCR beta chain. Its antigen is still unknown. This record comes from a study of cytomegalovirus exposure and HLA in healthy donors. Study-level points and caveats: Earlier analysis looked at TCR beta V segments, and most were productive about 87% or about 30% of the time. One cluster of highly shared sequence variants probably arose as a sequencing artifact.

Trimming removed 0 bases from V and 6 bases from J, with 8 bases in between. Germline CDR1 is LGHNA and CDR2 is YSLEER. The CDR3 loop spans 13 amino acids. PCR involved 60 Vbeta and 13 Jbeta primers. Measured with immunoSEQ multiplex PCR; TCRdb has only the in-frame clones, and not every one. Here the sample spans approximately 110,000 clones, roughly 85% being singletons. The J gene is TRBJ1-1, the V gene TRBV4-3, with unresolved D. What was sequenced was PBMCs. This receptor was identified in a woman between 40 and 50 years old in good health and CMV-seronegative. The CDR3 nucleotides are TGCGCCAGCAGCCAAGACATGGCACCTGAAGCTTTCTTT. Protein product: CASSQDMAPEAFF.